This TCR beta chain is drawn from a study of T cells in Graves' hyperthyroidism and ophthalmopathy. Overall study: Prior to any treatment, at the point of initial diagnosis, peripheral blood was collected.

This clonotype has at least ten counts. There were TCR beta CDR3 regions amplified from RNA transcripts. When the TCR CDR3 underwent first-round RT-PCR, the HTBI primer set was used. TCRdb itself ran the multiplex PCR reads through MiXCR, one entry per CDR3 protein. In the table there are hundreds of thousands of distinct CDR3 sequences, roughly a fifth of which are singletons. The specimen sequenced was blood. The clonotype was recovered from a man in his fifties with Graves' ophthalmopathy.

CDR3 amino acids: CASSEYLGITDTQYF. The CDR3 nucleotides are TGTGCCAGCAGTGAATATTTGGGAATCACAGATACGCAGTATTTT. The chain combines TRBV2 with TRBJ2-3; D gene uncertain. The CDR3 loop spans 15 amino acids. With 2 bases removed from V and 2 bases from J, the gap between germline ends came to 11 bases. The V gene's germline CDR1 is SNHLY and CDR2 FYNNEI.